These 13 T cell receptor beta chains came from one sample sequenced in a study of identical twins. Using its own MiXCR run on the 5' RACE reads, TCRdb lists one record per CDR3 protein. The profile shows over 250,000 distinct CDR3 sequences, 7.5% to 9.5% of them singletons. This sample was shared with a second study, whose subject was yellow fever vaccine responses in identical twins.

The sequencing sample was made of CD8+ T cells sorted from blood. The receptor source for this set is a woman aged 18-29 years in good health.

The chain combines TRBV27 with TRBJ2-3; no reliable D call. Trimming took off 8 bases at V and 4 bases at J, with 16 bases between the two ends. CDR1 MNHEY and CDR2 SMNVEV come from the germline V gene (reference sequence). The CDR3 runs 14 residues. CDR3 residues: CASAWSKGADTQYF. CDR3 bases: TGTGCCAGCGCCTGGTCGAAGGGCGCAGATACGCAGTATTTT.

The chain carries TRBV14 and TRBJ2-4, with D perhaps matching TRBD2 (6 bases). CDR3 length: 17 residues. V was pared by 5 bases and J by 1 base, with 18 bases between. Germline V lookup: CDR1 SGHDN, CDR2 FVKESK. The DNA for the CDR3 is TGTGCCAGCAGCAACGCAGCGATGGGACTGGCCAAAAACATTCAGTACTTC. The encoded protein is CASSNAAMGLAKNIQYF.

The chain couples TRBV12-5 to TRBJ2-1; either TRBD1 or TRBD2 may fit D (5 bases each). The CDR3 consists of 16 residues. Trimming removed 1 base at V and 4 bases at J, with 14 bases between. CDR1 is LGHNT, CDR2 FRNRAP, per germline. The CDR3 coding sequence is TGTGCTAGTGGTTTGGAGAGGGGTTCCACTTACAATGAGCAGTTCTTC. This translates into CASGLERGSTYNEQFF.

There are many counts of this clonotype. V is TRBV4-3 and J is TRBJ2-5, with 9 bases that match TRBD2. From germline, CDR1 is LGHNA and CDR2 YSLEER. The V and J ends lost 0 bases and 5 bases, in that order; junction bases with no gene match: 4. The CDR3 has 15 residues. CDR3 amino acids: CASSQDWREGETQYF. In DNA form, the CDR3 reads TGCGCCAGCAGCCAAGATTGGCGGGAGGGGGAGACCCAGTACTTC.

Many counts were recorded for this clonotype. The chain is built from TRBV20-1 and TRBJ2-1, with 7 bases aligning to TRBD2. The trim removed 6 bases at V and 10 bases at J, leaving 6 bases unmatched. This CDR3 contains 11 residues. CDR1 is DFQATT and CDR2 is SNEGSKA in the germline V gene (reference sequence). The DNA of the CDR3 is TGCAGTGCACGACTAGCACCCGAGCAGTTCTTC. It is translated as CSARLAPEQFF.

V and J are TRBV12-3 or TRBV12-4 and TRBJ2-1, with 8 bases matching TRBD1. The CDR3 runs to 16 residues. With V trimmed by 2 bases and J by 3 bases, 6 bases remained unmatched. CDR3 nucleotides: TGTGCCAGCAGTTTACAGGGACAGGCCAACTACAATGAGCAGTTCTTC. This codes for CASSLQGQANYNEQFF.

The chain couples TRBV11-2 to TRBJ2-7; D gene uncertain. From germline, CDR1 is SGHAT and CDR2 FQNNGV. The CDR3 length is 17 residues. V shed 1 base and J shed 4 bases, with 20 bases lying between them. The CDR3 nucleotides read TGTGCCAGCAGCTTAGGAAGTTTGTCGAGCCCCTTGTACGAGCAGTACTTC. It specifies CASSLGSLSSPLYEQYF.

This clonotype was found many times. The V gene is TRBV27, the J gene TRBJ1-2, with 8 bases that match TRBD1. CDR1 and CDR2 from the germline V gene are MNHEY and SMNVEV (reference sequence). The V gene end was trimmed by 10 bases and the J gene end by 8 bases; junction bases not matched to a gene: 9. The CDR3 runs 12 residues. The CDR3 DNA reads TGTGCCACAGGACAGGGACTAAGAGGCTACACCTTC. This translates into CATGQGLRGYTF.

The chain is built from TRBV20-1 and TRBJ2-3, with 9 bases aligning to TRBD2. The germline gives CDR1 DFQATT, CDR2 SNEGSKA (reference sequence). The CDR3 has 16 amino acids. The ends lost 6 bases at V and 4 bases at J; junction bases unmatched: 14. The CDR3 sequence is CSALPRTSESSDTQYF. CDR3 coding DNA: TGCAGTGCCCTACCGCGGACTAGCGAATCCTCAGATACGCAGTATTTT.

This clonotype appeared many times. The CDR3 spells CASSPREAEKLFF. CDR3 bases: TGTGCCAGCAGCCCTCGGGAAGCTGAAAAACTGTTTTTT. This rearrangement joins TRBV7-6 to TRBJ1-4, with D uncertain. CDR1 is SGHVS and CDR2 is FNYEAQ in the germline V gene. The CDR3 covers 13 residues. V was shortened by 5 bases and J by 7 bases, with 11 bases between the two germline ends. Together with reference TRBV7-6 and TRBJ1-4, the CDR3 gives the full variable domain: GAGVSQSPRYKVTKRGQDVALRCDPISGHVSLYWYRQALGQGPEFLTYFNYEAQQDKSGLPNDRFSAERPEGSISTLTIQRTEQRDSAMYRCASSPREAEKLFFGSGTQLSVL.

This clonotype was counted at least ten times. This rearrangement joins TRBV6-4 to TRBJ2-1; the match to TRBD2 covers 10 bases. V gave up 6 bases and J gave up 6 bases; unmatched junction bases: 11. CDR1 and CDR2 (germline): MRHNA, SNTAGT. This CDR3 region has 16 residues. CDR3 bases: TGTGCCAGCAGCCCATCAGCGGGAGGGCCTTTCAATGAGCAGTTCTTC. It codes for CASSPSAGGPFNEQFF.

In the case of this clonotype: This may come from a read error, since a much larger clone is one base off. J is TRBJ2-1 and V is TRBV5-4; 10 bases are a match to TRBD1. CDR3 length equals 14 residues. V shed 0 bases and J 9 bases; nucleotides not matched to a gene: 3. Germline assignment: CDR1 SGHNT and CDR2 YYREEE (reference sequence). CDR3 sequence (DNA): TGTGCCAGCAGCTTGGGACAGGGGGCGCTTGAGCAGTTCTTC. This codes for CASSLGQGALEQFF. Full variable domain (missing parts from reference TRBV5-4 and TRBJ2-1): ETGVTQSPTHLIKTRGQQVTLRCSSQSGHNTVSWYQQALGQGPQFIFQYYREEENGRGNFPPRFSGLQFPNYSSELNVNALELDDSALYLCASSLGQGALEQFFGPGTRLTVL.

This clonotype was found many times. The rearrangement links TRBV7-6 to TRBJ2-5, with 8 bases fitting TRBD1. With 4 bases clipped from V and 1 base from J, the junction kept 8 bases outside the gene matches. Germline assignment: CDR1 SGHVS and CDR2 FNYEAQ. The CDR3 sequence is 16 residues long. CDR3 region: CASSSQTGGIQETQYF. DNA of the CDR3: TGTGCCAGCAGCTCTCAAACAGGGGGAATCCAAGAGACCCAGTACTTC.